This TCR beta chain derives from a study of tumor-infiltrating lymphocytes in oesophageal squamous cell carcinoma. There are a few counts of this clonotype. One entry per CDR3 protein results from TCRdb running MiXCR on the PCR reads. The data contain about 16,000 distinct CDR3 sequences, 40% to 55% of them seen just once; the ten biggest clones take up around a quarter. This TCR derives from a male donor with esophageal squamous cell carcinoma. The sample comprised esophageal tumor tissue.

CDR3 DNA sequence: TGTGCCAGCAGCTTAGAACACTCCTACAATGAGCAGTTCTTC. Translation: CASSLEHSYNEQFF. The V gene is TRBV11-2, the J gene TRBJ2-1; D remains ambiguous. Looked up from germline, CDR1 is SGHAT and CDR2 is FQNNGV. Trimming pared 0 bases from V and 0 bases from J, leaving 3 bases between. CDR3 length: 14 amino acids.